A selection of T cell receptor beta chains follows, all from one sample in a study of T-cell memory formation after mild COVID-19. Each CDR3 protein gets one entry after TCRdb re-called the 5' RACE reads with MiXCR. The table includes tens of thousands of distinct CDR3 sequences, 6% to 6.5% detected once. Sample: PBMCs or a T cell subset sorted from them (not recorded which). These receptors were collected from an adult who had mild COVID-19 (a few samples of this study predate the infection). Cell type and time point are not known. Both conserved end residues are part of each CDR3. The order of the fields is J gene, D gene, V gene, clone size, CDR3 protein, CDR3 DNA. The D gene is left open where the match is weak. A row's size may be missing; if present it is once, few, many or a size class.

J: TRBJ1-6; D: .; V: TRBV21-1; size: few; CDR3: CASMKGVGNSPLHF; DNA: TGTGCCAGCATGAAGGGGGTAGGTAATTCACCCCTCCACTTT
J: TRBJ2-1; D: TRBD2; V: TRBV11-3; size: many; CDR3: CASSLSTSGLYNEQFF; DNA: TGTGCCAGCAGCTTAAGTACTAGCGGGTTGTACAATGAGCAGTTCTTC
J: TRBJ2-7; D: .; V: TRBV4-1; size: many; CDR3: CASSRGPPGSSLEQYF; DNA: TGCGCCAGCAGCCGGGGACCGCCGGGGAGCTCCTTGGAGCAGTACTTC
J: TRBJ1-6; D: .; V: TRBV4-3; size: .; CDR3: CASSQDSVGGSPLHF; DNA: TGCGCCAGCAGCCAAGATTCTGTCGGGGGGTCACCCCTCCACTTT
J: TRBJ2-3; D: .; V: TRBV18; size: .; CDR3: CASSPAVRTDTQYF; DNA: TGTGCCAGCTCACCGGCTGTTCGCACAGATACGCAGTATTTT
J: TRBJ2-6; D: .; V: TRBV6-2/TRBV6-3; size: .; CDR3: CASNFRWSSGANVLTF; DNA: TGTGCCAGCAATTTTCGTTGGAGCTCTGGGGCCAACGTCCTGACTTTC
J: TRBJ1-6; D: .; V: TRBV2; size: .; CDR3: CASSVSSPLHF; DNA: TGTGCCAGCAGTGTTAGTTCACCCCTCCACTTT
J: TRBJ2-7; D: TRBD1; V: TRBV3-1; size: .; CDR3: CASSYGGAGQGIYEQYF; DNA: TGTGCCAGCAGCTACGGAGGAGCGGGACAGGGGATATACGAGCAGTACTTC
J: TRBJ1-6; D: .; V: TRBV6-1; size: many; CDR3: CASSEVPSPLHF; DNA: TGTGCCAGCAGTGAAGTGCCTTCACCCCTCCACTTT
J: TRBJ2-3; D: TRBD2; V: TRBV20-1; size: many; CDR3: CSARGVAGVRGTDTQYF; DNA: TGCAGCGCTAGGGGGGTAGCGGGGGTTAGGGGCACAGATACGCAGTATTTT
J: TRBJ2-7; D: TRBD1; V: TRBV18; size: few; CDR3: CASSQDREREQYF; DNA: TGTGCCAGCTCCCAAGACAGGGAGAGAGAGCAGTACTTC
J: TRBJ1-2; D: .; V: TRBV20-1; size: .; CDR3: CSARDPDFPSYGYTF; DNA: TGCAGTGCTAGAGACCCGGACTTCCCCTCCTATGGCTACACCTTC
J: TRBJ2-7; D: TRBD1; V: TRBV7-9; size: many; CDR3: CASSAGTGRRHEQYF; DNA: TGTGCCAGCAGCGCCGGGACAGGGAGGAGGCACGAGCAGTACTTC
J: TRBJ2-1; D: .; V: TRBV11-3; size: many; CDR3: CASSLGGGGYYNEQFF; DNA: TGTGCCAGCAGCTTAGGGGGGGGCGGTTATTACAATGAGCAGTTCTTC
J: TRBJ1-2; D: .; V: TRBV12-3/TRBV12-4; size: many; CDR3: CASSRHGGDGYTF; DNA: TGTGCCAGCAGTCGCCACGGCGGTGATGGCTACACCTTC
J: TRBJ2-5; D: .; V: TRBV30; size: many; CDR3: CAWSRGRYGDGKETQYF; DNA: TGTGCCTGGAGTCGTGGACGGTACGGTGACGGAAAAGAGACCCAGTACTTC
J: TRBJ1-5; D: .; V: TRBV12-3/TRBV12-4; size: many; CDR3: CASSSGGDQPQHF; DNA: TGTGCCAGCAGCTCCGGAGGGGATCAGCCCCAGCATTTT
J: TRBJ1-2; D: .; V: TRBV18; size: .; CDR3: CASSPPRRTAYGYTF; DNA: TGTGCCAGCTCACCACCAAGGAGGACAGCCTATGGCTACACCTTC
J: TRBJ2-2; D: .; V: TRBV7-9; size: many; CDR3: CASSLRREGSNTGELFF; DNA: TGTGCCAGCAGCTTACGACGAGAGGGTTCGAACACCGGGGAGCTGTTTTTT
J: TRBJ1-2; D: .; V: TRBV7-2; size: few; CDR3: CASSLTPSGYGYTF; DNA: TGTGCCAGCAGCCTCACGCCCTCCGGCTATGGCTACACCTTC
J: TRBJ1-6; D: .; V: TRBV2; size: many; CDR3: CASSYGQANSPLHF; DNA: TGTGCCAGCAGTTATGGCCAGGCTAATTCACCCCTCCACTTT
J: TRBJ1-6; D: .; V: TRBV7-9; size: .; CDR3: CASSLGGDNSPLHF; DNA: TGTGCCAGCAGCTTAGGGGGGGATAATTCACCCCTCCACTTT
J: TRBJ1-1; D: .; V: TRBV2; size: few; CDR3: CASKTGPTEAFF; DNA: TGTGCCAGCAAGACAGGCCCCACTGAAGCTTTCTTT
J: TRBJ1-1; D: .; V: TRBV7-9; size: many; CDR3: CASSQPRGEAFF; DNA: TGTGCCAGCAGCCAACCGAGGGGTGAAGCTTTCTTT
J: TRBJ1-4; D: TRBD1; V: TRBV20-1; size: .; CDR3: CSAIRDRGSRKLFF; DNA: TGCAGTGCTATTCGGGACAGGGGGTCGCGAAAACTGTTTTTT
J: TRBJ2-1; D: TRBD2; V: TRBV7-3; size: .; CDR3: CASSLRRESYNEQFF; DNA: TGTGCCAGCAGCTTACGGCGGGAGTCCTACAATGAGCAGTTCTTC
J: TRBJ2-5; D: .; V: TRBV5-4; size: .; CDR3: CASSSKDSSKTQYF; DNA: TGTGCCAGCAGCTCAAAGGACAGCTCTAAGACCCAGTACTTC
J: TRBJ2-4; D: .; V: TRBV4-2; size: many; CDR3: CASSQDGPSNLRYF; DNA: TGTGCCAGCAGCCAAGATGGCCCCAGTAACTTGCGGTACTTC
J: TRBJ2-5; D: TRBD1; V: TRBV5-6; size: .; CDR3: CASSSLRTGYGETQYF; DNA: TGTGCCAGCAGCTCCCTTAGGACAGGGTACGGGGAGACCCAGTACTTC
J: TRBJ2-1; D: TRBD1; V: TRBV5-1; size: many; CDR3: CASSHPRQGATVSSYNEQFF; DNA: TGCGCCAGCAGCCATCCAAGACAGGGTGCGACCGTAAGCTCCTACAATGAGCAGTTCTTC
J: TRBJ1-5; D: TRBD1; V: TRBV5-5; size: few; CDR3: CASSTGTGGGVHPQHF; DNA: TGTGCCAGCAGTACCGGGACAGGGGGTGGTGTCCATCCCCAGCATTTT
J: TRBJ2-1; D: TRBD1; V: TRBV7-3; size: few; CDR3: CASRGGTGRNNEQFF; DNA: TGTGCCAGCAGAGGGGGGACAGGGCGAAACAATGAGCAGTTCTTC
J: TRBJ2-7; D: .; V: TRBV24-1; size: many; CDR3: CATSPGTYEQYF; DNA: TGTGCCACCAGCCCCGGGACCTACGAGCAGTACTTC
J: TRBJ2-1; D: TRBD1; V: TRBV6-2/TRBV6-3; size: many; CDR3: CASSKGTGRYNEQFF; DNA: TGTGCCAGCAGTAAAGGGACAGGGCGCTACAATGAGCAGTTCTTC
J: TRBJ1-1; D: .; V: TRBV6-1; size: many; CDR3: CASLPSFSSGTEAFF; DNA: TGTGCCAGCTTACCGTCGTTCTCATCGGGCACTGAAGCTTTCTTT
J: TRBJ2-7; D: .; V: TRBV18; size: .; CDR3: CASSPPSSYEQYF; DNA: TGTGCCAGCTCACCCCCCAGCTCCTACGAGCAGTACTTC
J: TRBJ2-7; D: TRBD2; V: TRBV5-1; size: few; CDR3: CASSLGTSGRQQYF; DNA: TGCGCCAGCAGCCTCGGGACTAGCGGGAGGCAGCAGTACTTC
J: TRBJ2-1; D: TRBD2; V: TRBV7-2; size: few; CDR3: CASSLRMDLAGAYNEQFF; DNA: TGTGCCAGCAGCTTACGGATGGATCTAGCGGGGGCCTACAATGAGCAGTTCTTC
J: TRBJ1-2; D: TRBD1; V: TRBV12-3/TRBV12-4; size: few; CDR3: CASSLRQGANYGYTF; DNA: TGTGCCAGCAGTTTACGACAGGGGGCTAACTATGGCTACACCTTC
J: TRBJ2-7; D: .; V: TRBV30; size: many; CDR3: CAWSVNSYEQYF; DNA: TGTGCCTGGAGTGTTAACAGCTACGAGCAGTACTTC
J: TRBJ1-1; D: TRBD1; V: TRBV3-1; size: few; CDR3: CASSQDWGTVNTEAFF; DNA: TGTGCCAGCAGCCAAGATTGGGGGACAGTGAACACTGAAGCTTTCTTT
J: TRBJ1-5; D: .; V: TRBV2; size: few; CDR3: CASNEGFYQPQHF; DNA: TGTGCCAGCAATGAAGGTTTTTATCAGCCCCAGCATTTT